The rows below give T cell receptor beta chains drawn from one sample of a study of T cell responses to AZD1222 COVID-19 vaccine. Sequenced by immunoSEQ multiplex PCR; TCRdb stores in-frame clones only, minus some. The table shows about 110,000 clones, with 91% occurring only once. The specimen was peripheral blood, collected on day 0 of AZD1222 vaccination. The receptors stem from an adult in good health. CDR3s include the opening cysteine and the closing phenylalanine or tryptophan. D genes are given only for firm matches. Not every row has a clone size; where given, it reads once, few, many or a size class.

cdr3_aa,cdr3_nt,v_call,j_call,clone_size,d_call,cdr3_length
CSQHRDTVQPTTYEQYF,TGCAGCCAACACCGGGACACCGTACAGCCTACTACCTACGAGCAGTACTTC,TRBV29-1,TRBJ2-7,.,.,17
CASKGTGAENSNQPQHF,TGTGCCAGTAAGGGGACGGGGGCGGAAAATAGCAATCAGCCCCAGCATTTT,TRBV19,TRBJ1-5,.,.,17
CASILPGQAVYNSPLHF,TGTGCCAGCATCCTTCCGGGACAGGCTGTCTATAATTCACCCCTCCACTTT,TRBV27,TRBJ1-6,.,TRBD1,17
CASSGQAYEQYF,TGTGCCAGCAGTGGACAGGCCTACGAGCAGTACTTC,TRBV12-3/TRBV12-4,TRBJ2-7,once,TRBD1,12
CASSAKGGVLNSPLHF,TGTGCCAGCAGCGCGAAGGGGGGGGTACTTAATTCACCCCTCCACTTT,TRBV9,TRBJ1-6,.,.,16
CASSATSGGSTDTQYF,TGTGCCAGCAGCGCGACTAGCGGGGGTAGCACAGATACGCAGTATTTT,TRBV5-4,TRBJ2-3,.,TRBD2,16
CASSLGQSTDTQYF,TGCGCCAGCAGCTTGGGACAGAGCACAGATACGCAGTATTTT,TRBV5-1,TRBJ2-3,.,.,14
CASGRNAGGGEAFF,TGTGCCAGTGGGAGAAACGCAGGGGGCGGTGAAGCTTTCTTT,TRBV19,TRBJ1-1,.,TRBD1,14
CSASGPTPQETQYF,TGCAGTGCTAGTGGGCCGACACCCCAAGAGACCCAGTACTTC,TRBV20-1,TRBJ2-5,few,.,14
CASSQTWGTTPLHF,TGCGCCAGCAGCCAGACGTGGGGGACGACACCCCTCCACTTT,TRBV10-1,TRBJ1-6,once,.,14
CASSLEGTDTQYF,TGTGCCAGCAGCTTAGAGGGAACAGATACGCAGTATTTT,TRBV5-4,TRBJ2-3,.,.,13
CASSVRVTQHF,TGTGCCAGCAGTGTTCGTGTTACCCAGCATTTT,TRBV2,TRBJ1-5,.,.,11
CASSYLERGAGELFF,TGTGCCAGCAGTTATTTAGAGAGGGGAGCCGGGGAGCTGTTTTTT,TRBV27,TRBJ2-2,.,.,15
CASSLVWSSGSNEQFF,TGTGCCAGCAGCTTAGTTTGGTCTAGCGGGAGTAATGAGCAGTTCTTC,TRBV7-9,TRBJ2-1,few,TRBD2,16
CASSLGLAGDKLDNEQFF,TGTGCCAGCTCACTGGGACTAGCGGGAGACAAACTTGACAATGAGCAGTTCTTC,TRBV18,TRBJ2-1,.,TRBD2,18
CASSDGQFTEAFF,TGTGCCAGCAGTGACGGACAATTCACTGAAGCTTTCTTT,TRBV6-4,TRBJ1-1,.,.,13
CASWAVTANYGYTF,TGTGCCAGCTGGGCGGTCACCGCTAACTATGGCTACACCTTC,TRBV6-5,TRBJ1-2,once,.,14
CASSSGLAGFSWETQYF,TGTGCCAGCAGCTCGGGACTAGCGGGATTTTCTTGGGAGACCCAGTACTTC,TRBV5-4,TRBJ2-5,.,TRBD2,17
CASSFDSETFF,TGTGCCAGCTCGTTCGACTCAGAAACTTTCTTT,TRBV18,TRBJ1-1,.,.,11
CGSKSSGNTIYF,TGTGGTAGCAAAAGCTCTGGAAACACCATATATTTT,TRBV7-2,TRBJ1-3,.,.,12
CASTISRAAFF,TGTGCCAGCACCATCTCTCGGGCGGCTTTCTTT,TRBV6-5,TRBJ1-1,.,.,11
CASSYDGGSYNEQFF,TGTGCCAGCAGTTACGACGGAGGCTCCTACAATGAGCAGTTCTTC,TRBV6-2/TRBV6-3,TRBJ2-1,.,.,15
CASTGSGAPGNTIYF,TGCGCCAGCACGGGGTCAGGGGCGCCTGGAAACACCATATATTTT,TRBV10-2,TRBJ1-3,.,.,15
CASSRQGISGTDTQYF,TGCGCCAGCAGCCGCCAGGGGATTTCTGGGACAGATACGCAGTATTTT,TRBV5-1,TRBJ2-3,.,.,16
CASITEPAGGTYNEQFF,TGTGCCAGCATCACCGAGCCGGCGGGGGGAACCTACAATGAGCAGTTCTTC,TRBV2,TRBJ2-1,.,TRBD2,17
CASYGGGQGHSEQYF,TGTGCCAGCTACGGGGGGGGACAGGGGCACAGCGAGCAGTACTTC,TRBV2,TRBJ2-7,.,TRBD1,15
CASSLKPGGQYF,TGTGCCAGCAGCTTGAAGCCAGGCGGGCAGTACTTC,TRBV5-6,TRBJ2-7,.,.,12
CASSYNRGSEGEAFF,TGCGCCAGCAGTTACAACAGGGGAAGTGAGGGTGAAGCTTTCTTT,TRBV5-1,TRBJ1-1,.,TRBD1,15
CASSEPNRGNSWEAISGNTIYF,TGCGCCAGCAGTGAGCCGAATAGGGGGAACTCTTGGGAGGCTATCTCTGGAAACACCATATATTTT,TRBV10-1,TRBJ1-3,few,.,22
CASSEVEETQYF,TGTGCCAGCAGTGAAGTTGAAGAGACCCAGTACTTC,TRBV2,TRBJ2-5,once,.,12
CASSQKGGAGNSPLHF,TGTGCCAGCAGCCAGAAAGGGGGCGCCGGGAATTCACCCCTCCACTTT,TRBV3-1/TRBV3-2,TRBJ1-6,.,TRBD1,16
CASRDLAGAYNEQFF,TGTGCCAGCAGAGATCTAGCGGGAGCTTACAATGAGCAGTTCTTC,TRBV6-5,TRBJ2-1,.,TRBD2,15
CASSQEHFDSGTHEQYF,TGTGCCAGCAGCCAAGAACATTTTGATAGCGGGACTCACGAGCAGTACTTC,TRBV4-2,TRBJ2-7,.,TRBD2,17
CASSTWGTGVEKLFF,TGTGCCAGTAGCACCTGGGGGACAGGGGTGGAAAAACTGTTTTTT,TRBV19,TRBJ1-4,.,TRBD1,15
CASSFPLLYNEQFF,TGTGCTAGCAGCTTCCCTCTCTTATACAATGAGCAGTTCTTC,TRBV7-7,TRBJ2-1,.,.,14
CASSSPDRSYGYTF,TGTGCCAGCAGCTCCCCGGACAGGAGCTATGGCTACACCTTC,TRBV7-9,TRBJ1-2,.,TRBD1,14
CASSEGLAGGKGLREQFF,TGTGCCAGCAGCGAGGGACTAGCGGGAGGGAAAGGGTTGAGGGAGCAGTTCTTC,TRBV14,TRBJ2-1,.,TRBD2,18
CAWSDTWSEQYF,TGTGCCTGGAGTGATACCTGGAGCGAGCAGTACTTC,TRBV30,TRBJ2-7,.,.,12
CASSVGGQGFTEAFF,TGTGCCAGCAGCGTAGGGGGGCAGGGATTCACTGAAGCTTTCTTT,TRBV9,TRBJ1-1,.,.,15